Each of the 28 T cell receptor beta chains below was sequenced from the same sample in a study of beta chain features in type 1 diabetes. Expressed TCRB transcripts were sequenced, since all the RNA that had been isolated was reverse transcribed. The repertoire was sequenced with immunoSEQ multiplex PCR; TCRdb's copy has only in-frame clones and lacks some. The sample lists 250,000 to 350,000 clones; 13% to 15% were seen once. Sequenced: central memory CD4+ T cells from blood. These receptor sequences come from a man aged 25-45 years in good health.

The chain joins TRBV30 to TRBJ1-2, with D unresolved. This CDR3 contains 12 residues. V lost 8 bases, J lost 4 bases, and 14 bases lay in between. The germline V gene encodes CDR1 GTSNPN and CDR2 SVGIG (reference sequence). The CDR3 coding sequence is TGTGCCCGTGACGCCGTTGGCTATGGCTACACCTTC. It codes for CARDAVGYGYTF.

This clone was recorded many times. The genes are TRBV5-4 and TRBJ2-1; 7 nucleotides agree with TRBD2. Trimming cost V 3 bases and J 0 bases; bases outside gene matches: 9. The CDR3 is 17 amino acids. In germline, CDR1 is SGHNT, CDR2 YYREEE (reference sequence). The CDR3 coding sequence is TGTGCCAGCAGCTCTGGGGGAGGGGCGTCCTCCTACAATGAGCAGTTCTTC. It encodes CASSSGGGASSYNEQFF.

This clone has more than one count but fewer than ten. A read error may explain this, as a much larger clone is one base away. The V call is TRBV30, the J call TRBJ1-1, with 9 positions matching TRBD1. Germline lookup yields CDR1 GTSNPN and CDR2 SVGIG (reference sequence). CDR3 length: 18 amino acids. CDR3 amino acids: CAGSFRRGQGPRGTEAFF. The CDR3 DNA sequence: TGTGCCGGGAGTTTTCGGCGGGGACAGGGCCCCAGAGGGACTGAAGCTTTCTTT. Combining the CDR3 with reference TRBV30 and TRBJ1-1 gives the whole variable domain SQTIHQWPATLVQPVGSPLSLECTVEGTSNPNLYWYRQAAGRGLQLLFYSVGIGQISSEVPQNLSASRPQDRQFILSSKKLLLSDSGFYLCAGSFRRGQGPRGTEAFFGQGTRLTVV.

The chain links TRBV7-2 to TRBJ2-5; TRBD1 matches at 8 bases. V lost 5 bases to trimming and J lost 0 bases; unmatched junction nucleotides: 8. The germline CDR1 and CDR2 sequences are SGHTA and FQGNSA. The CDR3 sequence is 16 residues long. CDR3 sequence (DNA): TGTGCCAGCAGCGACGGACAGGGCCAGTACCAAGAGACCCAGTACTTC. Amino acids: CASSDGQGQYQETQYF.

This clone has just a few counts. The chain couples TRBV18 to TRBJ2-1, with 11 bases identical to TRBD1. The germline CDR1 and CDR2 sequences are KGHSH and LQKENI. The V gene end was trimmed by 4 bases and the J gene end by 9 bases; junction bases not matched to a gene: 5. The CDR3 spans 14 residues. CDR3 sequence (DNA): TGTGCCAGCTCACTCGGACAGGGGGCTGGTGAGCAGTTCTTC. Its translation: CASSLGQGAGEQFF.

This clone was seen only a few times. This chain links TRBV7-9 with TRBJ2-7, with 7 bases fitting TRBD1. Trimming removed 11 bases from V and 2 bases from J; junction bases left unmatched: 12. The CDR3 is 14 amino acids. Germline assignment: CDR1 SEHNR and CDR2 FQNEAQ (reference sequence). CDR3 in DNA: TGTGCCCTAGCTCGGTTGACAGGGACCTACGAGCAGTACTTC. Protein: CALARLTGTYEQYF.

This clone has a count of ten or more. The V call is TRBV10-3, the J call TRBJ2-1; no reliable D call. V was cut by 6 bases and J by 5 bases, with 11 bases left in between. Germline V gene data show CDR1 as ENHRY and CDR2 as SYGVKD. This CDR3 is 13 amino acids long. CDR3 DNA: TGTGCCATCAGACAGAACCCTAACAATGAGCAGTTCTTC. Its translation is CAIRQNPNNEQFF.

The chain joins TRBV18 to TRBJ1-2, with 7 positions matching TRBD1. Per germline, CDR1 KGHSH and CDR2 LQKENI. The CDR3 sequence is 13 residues long. Trimming at V came to 0 bases and at J to 8 bases, leaving 3 bases not matched to a gene. In DNA, the CDR3 is TGTGCCAGCTCACCACCGAGGGGGCAGGGCTACACCTTC. This sequence encodes CASSPPRGQGYTF.

This clone was counted only a few times. The V gene is TRBV9, the J gene TRBJ1-5; D remains ambiguous. Germline V gives CDR1 SGDLS, CDR2 YYNGEE. Trimming stripped 5 bases from V and 2 bases from J, with 11 bases between. The CDR3 sequence is 14 residues long. This CDR3 reads CASSIDGGNQPQHF. The CDR3 DNA reads as TGTGCCAGCAGTATTGACGGGGGCAATCAGCCCCAGCATTTT.

In its sample, this clone was seen a few times. V usage is TRBV6-5 and J usage is TRBJ2-7; D remains unclear. Trimming took off 5 bases at V and 1 base at J, with 12 bases between the two ends. The CDR3 sequence is 14 residues long. CDR1 and CDR2 (germline): MNHEY, SVGAGI. Written as DNA, the CDR3 is TGTGCCAGCAGTGAAATCGTGAATTCCTACGAGCAGTACGTC. This sequence encodes CASSEIVNSYEQYV.

The chain joins TRBV5-1 to TRBJ2-3, with 11 bases identical to TRBD1. The CDR3 is made up of 15 amino acids. After removal of 7 bases from V and 3 bases from J, the junction contained 7 bases not matched to a gene. The germline gives CDR1 SGHRS, CDR2 YFSETQ. The CDR3 bases are TGCGCCAGCGGTCTAGGACAGGGGGCTACAGATACGCAGTATTTT. Its protein product is CASGLGQGATDTQYF.

The rearrangement links TRBV11-2 to TRBJ2-7, with 10 nucleotides matching TRBD2. Germline V gene lookup returns CDR1 SGHAT and CDR2 FQNNGV. The trim removed 1 base at V and 4 bases at J, leaving 4 bases unmatched. CDR3 size: 15 residues. The CDR3, as DNA: TGTGCCAGCAGCTTAGGGGCTAGCGGGAGTTACGAGCAGTACGTC. Its protein product is CASSLGASGSYEQYV.

The chain combines TRBV7-8 with TRBJ1-1; D is perhaps TRBD1 (6 bases). Per the germline V gene, CDR1 is SGHVS and CDR2 is FQNEAQ. There are 15 residues in the CDR3. Trimming removed 1 base from V and 4 bases from J, with 13 bases in between. The CDR3 sequence is CASSLGTVRGTEAFF. CDR3 bases: TGTGCCAGCAGCTTAGGGACGGTCAGGGGCACTGAAGCTTTCTTT.

The chain joins TRBV6-5 to TRBJ2-7, with D maybe TRBD1 (7 bases). The CDR3 contains 14 residues. CDR1 and CDR2 from the germline V gene are MNHEY and SVGAGI. V lost 8 bases to trimming and J lost 1 base, with 15 bases between them. The CDR3 DNA sequence: TGTGCCAGCTCATCAGGGGGGTATTCCTACGAGCAGTACTTC. Amino acids: CASSSGGYSYEQYF.

The chain is built from TRBV6-5 and TRBJ2-5; the D is unclear. The V end was cut by 6 bases, the J end by 4 bases, with 6 bases between. Looked up from germline, CDR1 is MNHEY and CDR2 is SVGAGI. The CDR3 extends over 11 amino acids. The chain's CDR3 is CASSPTETQYF. In DNA form, the CDR3 reads TGTGCCAGCAGCCCTACAGAGACCCAGTACTTC.

In its sample, this clone was seen a few times. The V gene is TRBV21-1, the J gene TRBJ2-3; the DNA was not used to check the table's D call, TRBD2. TRBV21-1 is noted as a pseudogene. This CDR3 comprises 16 residues. CDR3 region: CASSKAGTSEVDTQYF. CDR3 bases: TGTGCCAGCAGCAAAGCGGGGACTAGCGAGGTAGATACGCAGTATTTT.

The chain uses TRBV7-3 and TRBJ2-5; TRBD1 matches at 8 bases. The V and J ends lost 5 bases and 5 bases, in that order; junction bases with no gene match: 4. Looked up from germline, CDR1 is SGHTA and CDR2 is FQGTGA. This CDR3 region has 13 residues. In DNA form, the CDR3 reads TGTGCCAGCAGCCGACAGGGGCGCGAGACCCAGTACTTC. Protein product: CASSRQGRETQYF.

The chain joins TRBV2 to TRBJ2-7; D might be TRBD1 (5 bases). CDR1 and CDR2 (germline): SNHLY, FYNNEI. Trimming removed 6 bases at V and 0 bases at J, with 12 bases between. The CDR3 is made up of 14 amino acids. CDR3 region: CASRRTQTSYEQYV. The CDR3 nucleotides are TGTGCCAGCAGAAGGACACAAACCTCCTACGAGCAGTACGTC.

This clone was observed a handful of times. This chain links TRBV29-1 with TRBJ1-1, with TRBD1 as a possible D gene (6 bases). Trimming shortened V by 4 bases and J by 3 bases, and 12 bases separated the two germline ends. The CDR3 is 13 residues long. Germline CDR1 reads SQVTM; CDR2 reads ANQGSEA. The CDR3 DNA reads TGCAGCGTTGGGGTGAGGGGGGACACTGAAGCTTTCTTT. Translated: CSVGVRGDTEAFF.

This clone was detected ten times or more. The CDR3: CASSGSLVGFRYNEQFF. For the CDR3, the DNA is TGTGCCAGCAGTGGCTCCCTAGTGGGGTTTAGGTACAATGAGCAGTTCTTC. This rearrangement joins TRBV27 to TRBJ2-1; D uncertain. Trimming pared 5 bases from V and 4 bases from J, leaving 21 bases between. Germline CDR1 reads MNHEY; CDR2 reads SMNVEV (reference sequence). The CDR3 has 17 amino acids.

V usage is TRBV6-6 and J usage is TRBJ2-3; 7 bases map to TRBD1. This CDR3 is built from 14 residues. Germline V lookup: CDR1 MNHNY, CDR2 SVGAGI (reference sequence). With 5 bases clipped from V and 3 bases from J, the junction kept 5 bases outside the gene matches. CDR3 DNA: TGTGCCAGCAGTCTCGGGACAGCAACAGATACGCAGTATTTT. Encoded protein: CASSLGTATDTQYF.

The chain uses TRBV9 and TRBJ1-2; D gene unclear. The CDR3 contains 15 residues. Germline V lookup: CDR1 SGDLS, CDR2 YYNGEE. The V end lost 0 bases, the J end lost 7 bases, and 16 bases lay between the germline ends. The CDR3 DNA sequence: TGTGCCAGCAGCGTAGCTCTGGGCCATTTTGGTGGCTACACCTTC. This encodes CASSVALGHFGGYTF.

The genes are TRBV28 and TRBJ2-2; no clear D gene. Germline-derived CDR1 and CDR2 are MDHEN and SYDVKM. Trimming removed 6 bases from V and 4 bases from J, with 15 bases in between. This CDR3 region has 15 residues. As DNA, the CDR3 is TGTGCCAGCAGCCCCAGACTCACACTCACCGGGGAGCTGTTTTTT. This encodes CASSPRLTLTGELFF. The full variable domain, completed using reference TRBV28 and TRBJ2-2, is DVKVTQSSRYLVKRTGEKVFLECVQDMDHENMFWYRQDPGLGLRLIYFSYDVKMKEKGDIPEGYSVSREKKERFSLILESASTNQTSMYLCASSPRLTLTGELFFGEGSRLTVL.

In this sample, this clone turned up a few times. V gene TRBV6-5 combines with J gene TRBJ1-2; 9 bases are shared with TRBD1. Unmatched junction bases numbered 7, after V lost 2 bases and J lost 6 bases. Germline V gene data show CDR1 as MNHEY and CDR2 as SVGAGI. This CDR3 has 15 residues. In nucleotides, the CDR3 is TGTGCCAGCAGTTACCGGGACAGGGTTGGGAATGGCTACACCTTC. The encoded protein is CASSYRDRVGNGYTF.

The CDR3 bases are TGTGCCAGCAGTTATACCGGACTGGACTCGAATGAGCAGTTCTTC. It yields the protein CASSYTGLDSNEQFF. This chain connects TRBV6-6 to TRBJ2-1; D is perhaps TRBD2 (5 bases). The ends were cut back, 3 bases at V and 7 bases at J, with 16 bases in the middle. The CDR3 totals 15 residues. CDR1 and CDR2 from the germline V gene are MNHNY and SVGAGI (reference sequence).

This clone was picked up a small number of times. As DNA, the CDR3 is TGCGCCAGCAGTGAGTCACGGCTCAGTAATCGGTTTCCAGATACGCAGTATTTT. Translating it yields CASSESRLSNRFPDTQYF. The rearrangement links TRBV10-2 to TRBJ2-3; D is uncertain. This CDR3 has 18 amino acids. V shed 0 bases and J shed 4 bases, with 20 bases lying between them. Germline values: CDR1 WSHSY, CDR2 SAAADI.

The chain joins TRBV5-4 to TRBJ1-2, with D maybe TRBD1 (6 bases). Germline V CDR1 and CDR2: SGHNT, YYREEE (reference sequence). The CDR3 extends over 15 amino acids. V was shortened by 4 bases and J by 2 bases, with 15 bases between the two germline ends. CDR3 in amino acids: CASSKNRVENYGYTF. The CDR3 DNA reads as TGTGCCAGCAGCAAGAACAGGGTCGAAAACTATGGCTACACCTTC. Based on the CDR3 plus reference TRBV5-4 and TRBJ1-2, the full variable domain is ETGVTQSPTHLIKTRGQQVTLRCSSQSGHNTVSWYQQALGQGPQFIFQYYREEENGRGNFPPRFSGLQFPNYSSELNVNALELDDSALYLCASSKNRVENYGYTFGSGTRLTVV.

Remarks on this clone: This specimen includes other DNA sequences encoding the same CDR3. The chain recombines TRBV4-2 with TRBJ2-5, with 7 bases lining up with TRBD2. The trim removed 4 bases at V and 2 bases at J, leaving 1 base unmatched. Germline CDR1 reads LGHNA; CDR2 reads YNFKEQ. The CDR3 covers 13 residues. CDR3 sequence: CASSRGGQETQYF. The DNA of the CDR3 is TGTGCCAGCAGCCGGGGGGGGCAAGAGACCCAGTACTTC.